The entry below describes one T cell receptor beta chain. This record comes from a study of T cell responses to AZD1222 COVID-19 vaccine. This CDR3 has 15 amino acids. V was pared by 3 bases and J by 3 bases, with 15 bases between. Germline values: CDR1 MNHNS, CDR2 SASEGT. Profiled with immunoSEQ multiplex PCR; TCRdb holds only in-frame clones, not every one. This table holds fewer than 130,000 clones, just under 95% found once. Specimen: peripheral blood, collected on day 0 of AZD1222 vaccination. V is TRBV6-1 and J is TRBJ2-7; D unresolved. This sequence was found in an adult in good health. CDR3 loop: CASSDPRSFHYEQYF. The CDR3 DNA sequence: TGTGCCAGCAGTGACCCGAGGTCCTTCCACTACGAGCAGTACTTC.